The present TCR beta chain was sequenced within a study of T-cell memory formation after mild COVID-19 (dated by TCRdb to the early 2020s). About the investigation overall: TCR sequence clusters from the two donors were largely donor specific. Longitudinal TCRalpha and TCRbeta repertoire sequencing tracked T-cell clones expanding and contracting after mild COVID-19 in a couple of donors. The cohort was made up of two young adult volunteers, one female and one male, who were previously healthy. The full study reports these points: Whether the second-wave clones peaking on day 37 were SARS-CoV-2 specific was not confirmed. The study covered only two mild cases, and larger cohorts including severe cases with pre-infection samples were considered necessary. Clones that contracted from day 15 to 85 showed balanced CD4/CD8 phenotypes, whereas a second wave of clones that expanded from day 15 to 37 leaned towards CD4+. Contracting CD4+ clones were found mainly in CM and EM memory subsets, while CD8+ clones were enriched in EMRA. The detection of some responding clones in pre-infection memory suggests that pre-existing cross-reactive memory T cells joined the SARS-CoV-2 response.

This clonotype was seen ten or more times. It lacks a known antigen. No much larger clonotype is one base removed from it; base qualities were not supplied. These reads were obtained on an Illumina NovaSeq 6000. TCRalpha and TCRbeta cDNA libraries were built by 5'RACE with constant-segment primers, adding sample barcodes and unique molecular identifiers. Trizol reagent was used to extract RNA from every sample. The libraries were amplified in two PCR steps, and the second step added a second sample barcode and Illumina TruSeq adapters. Sequencing of the libraries was done on an Illumina NovaSeq, producing 2 x 150 bp paired-end reads. The original pipeline was this. The reads were demultiplexed and collapsed into UMI-guided consensus sequences using migec v1.2.7. With mixcr v2.1.11, UMI consensuses were aligned to TRA and TRB V and J templates and assembled into clonotypes. Clonotypes were classified as expanded or contracted when called significant by both edgeR and NoisET, with noise models trained on biological replicates. For edgeR calls, the thresholds were a false discovery rate-adjusted p below 0.01 and a log2 fold-change of 1. PCA with hierarchical clustering of max-normalized trajectories of the 1000 most abundant clonotypes was used as exploratory dynamics analysis. Each responding clone was given a CD4 or CD8 phenotype based on the CD4+ and CD8+ repertoires, which had been sequenced separately. Using fastp trimming at Q25 and MiXCR clonotype assembly, TCRdb reanalyzed the public sequencing data and kept in-frame beta chains. All rows with the same CDR3 protein become a single entry with the most common DNA and genes. These V and J calls rely on TCRdb rather than the paper's analysis. This sample gives a few hundred thousand distinct CDR3 sequences in total; about 10% of them show up just once. Clones ranked in the top ten supply around 2.9% of the sample.

Ficoll-Paque density gradient centrifugation was the method used to isolate PBMCs. V was cut back by 1 base and J by 5 bases, leaving a gap of 8 bases between them. Looking up the germline V gene yields CDR1 SGHVS and CDR2 FNYEAQ. CDR3 length: 14 amino acids, cysteine to phenylalanine. Only the CDR3 DNA is retained, 42 bases long and in frame from the first base. The V gene is TRBV7-6 and the J gene is TRBJ2-2, and the D gene may be TRBD2, 5 bases matching. Sequencing was performed on PBMCs or a T cell subset sorted from them (not recorded which). The clonotype comes from a man aged 18 to 29 who had mild COVID-19 (a few samples of this study predate the infection). The sample titles of this study are shuffled in the database, so cell type and time point are left out; the donor was told from shared clones. Here is the DNA: TGTGCCAGCAGCTTAGTCGGGGAAACCGGGGAGCTGTTTTTT. Translation gives CASSLVGETGELFF.